This TCR beta chain stems from a study of blood T cell repertoires in COVID-19. Background on the study: Both acute and convalescent COVID-19 samples were obtained from the United States, Italy and Spain. T cells, B-cell-depleted T cells, or PBMCs supplied cDNA or gDNA.

All enrollees were about 18 to 100 years old and from 20 to 30 US areas. The data were produced by immunoSEQ multiplex PCR, yet TCRdb's version contains in-frame clones alone and is incomplete. The table shows under 300,000 clones, with under 95% occurring only once. The CDR3 has 18 residues. Per germline, CDR1 LGHNA and CDR2 YNFKEQ. J lost 5 bases, V lost 0 bases, and 13 bases had no gene match. The source is a woman younger than 35 who had recovered from COVID-19. The chain joins TRBV4-2 to TRBJ2-5; 9 bases agree with TRBD2. Sequencing was done on a sample of PBMCs or T cells enriched from blood (not recorded which). The CDR3 region is CASSQDKGTASGDETQYF. CDR3 nucleotides: TGTGCCAGCAGCCAAGATAAGGGAACGGCTAGCGGGGATGAGACCCAGTACTTC.